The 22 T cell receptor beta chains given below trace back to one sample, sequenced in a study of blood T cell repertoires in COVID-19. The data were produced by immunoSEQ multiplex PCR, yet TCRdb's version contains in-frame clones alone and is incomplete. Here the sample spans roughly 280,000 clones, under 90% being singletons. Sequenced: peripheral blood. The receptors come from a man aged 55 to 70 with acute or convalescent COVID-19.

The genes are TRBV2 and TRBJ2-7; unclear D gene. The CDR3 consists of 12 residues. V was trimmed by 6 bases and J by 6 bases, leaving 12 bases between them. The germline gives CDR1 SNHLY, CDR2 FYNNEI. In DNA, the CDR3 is TGTGCCAGCAGCTTTGCTAGTCTCGAGCAGTACTTC. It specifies CASSFASLEQYF.

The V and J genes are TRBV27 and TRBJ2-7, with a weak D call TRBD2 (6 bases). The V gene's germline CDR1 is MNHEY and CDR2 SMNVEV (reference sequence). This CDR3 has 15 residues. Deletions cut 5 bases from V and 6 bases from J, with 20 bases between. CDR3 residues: CASSTSVLAVAEQYF. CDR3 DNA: TGTGCCAGCAGTACATCAGTACTAGCTGTTGCCGAGCAGTACTTC.

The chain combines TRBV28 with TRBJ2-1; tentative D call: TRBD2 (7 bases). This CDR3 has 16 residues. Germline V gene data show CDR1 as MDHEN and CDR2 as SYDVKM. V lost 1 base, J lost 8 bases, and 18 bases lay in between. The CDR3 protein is CASSLSMVGGGDEQFF. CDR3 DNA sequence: TGTGCCAGCAGTTTATCCATGGTAGGGGGGGGCGATGAGCAGTTCTTC.

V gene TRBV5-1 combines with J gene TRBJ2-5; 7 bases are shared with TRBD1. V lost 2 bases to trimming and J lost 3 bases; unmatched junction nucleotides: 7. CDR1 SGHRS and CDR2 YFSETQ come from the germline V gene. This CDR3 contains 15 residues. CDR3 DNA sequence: TGCGCCAGCAGCTTCCAACCCGGGACAGAAGAGACCCAGTACTTC. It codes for CASSFQPGTEETQYF.

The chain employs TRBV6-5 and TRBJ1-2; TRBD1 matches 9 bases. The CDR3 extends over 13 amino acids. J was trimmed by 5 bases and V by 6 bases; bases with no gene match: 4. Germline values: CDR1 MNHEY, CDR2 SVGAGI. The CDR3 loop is CASSKGQGYGYTF. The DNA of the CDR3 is TGTGCCAGCAGCAAGGGACAGGGATATGGCTACACCTTC.

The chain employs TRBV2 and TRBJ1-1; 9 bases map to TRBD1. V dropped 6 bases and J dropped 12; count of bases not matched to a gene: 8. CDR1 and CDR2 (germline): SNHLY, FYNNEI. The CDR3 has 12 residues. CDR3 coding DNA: TGTGCCAGCAGAGGGGACAGGGTGGACTCTTTCTTT. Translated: CASRGDRVDSFF. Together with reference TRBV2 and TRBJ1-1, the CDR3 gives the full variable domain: EPEVTQTPSHQVTQMGQEVILRCVPISNHLYFYWYRQILGQKVEFLVSFYNNEISEKSEIFDDQFSVERPDGSNFTLKIRSTKLEDSAMYFCASRGDRVDSFFGQGTRLTVV.

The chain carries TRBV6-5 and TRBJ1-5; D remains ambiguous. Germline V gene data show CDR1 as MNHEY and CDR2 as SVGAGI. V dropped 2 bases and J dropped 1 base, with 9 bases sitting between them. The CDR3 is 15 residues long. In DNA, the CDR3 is TGTGCCAGCAGTTACAGCGCCCGAAGCAATCAGCCCCAGCATTTT. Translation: CASSYSARSNQPQHF.

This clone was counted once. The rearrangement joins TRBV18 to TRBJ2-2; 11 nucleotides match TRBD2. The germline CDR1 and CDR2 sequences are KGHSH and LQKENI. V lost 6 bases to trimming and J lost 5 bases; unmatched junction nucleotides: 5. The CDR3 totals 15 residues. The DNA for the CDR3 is TGTGCCAGCTCGCTACTAGCGGGAGTAACCGGGGAGCTGTTTTTT. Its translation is CASSLLAGVTGELFF.

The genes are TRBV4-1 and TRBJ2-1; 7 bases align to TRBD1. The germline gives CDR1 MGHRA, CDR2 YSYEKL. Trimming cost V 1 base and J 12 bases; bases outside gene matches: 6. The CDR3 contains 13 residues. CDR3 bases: TGCGCCAGCAGCCAAGTGGGACAGTTCGGGCAGTTCTTC. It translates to CASSQVGQFGQFF.

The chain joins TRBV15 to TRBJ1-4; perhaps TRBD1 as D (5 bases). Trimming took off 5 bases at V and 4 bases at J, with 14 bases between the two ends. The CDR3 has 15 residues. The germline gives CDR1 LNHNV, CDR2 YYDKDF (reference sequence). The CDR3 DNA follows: TGTGCCACCAGCGCCGGAGGGACTTATAATGAAAAACTGTTTTTT. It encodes CATSAGGTYNEKLFF.

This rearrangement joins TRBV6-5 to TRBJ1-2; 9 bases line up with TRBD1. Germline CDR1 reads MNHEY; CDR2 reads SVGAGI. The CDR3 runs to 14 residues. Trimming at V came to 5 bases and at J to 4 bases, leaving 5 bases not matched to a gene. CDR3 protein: CASSTGQGRYGYTF. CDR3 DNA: TGTGCCAGCAGTACTGGACAGGGGCGCTATGGCTACACCTTC.

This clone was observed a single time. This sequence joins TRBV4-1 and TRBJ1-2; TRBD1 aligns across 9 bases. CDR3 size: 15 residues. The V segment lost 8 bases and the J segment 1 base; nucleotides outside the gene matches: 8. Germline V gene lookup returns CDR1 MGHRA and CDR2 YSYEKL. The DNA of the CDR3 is TGCGCCAGCTCGGACAGGGGCCCTCTTAACTATGGCTACACCTTC. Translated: CASSDRGPLNYGYTF.

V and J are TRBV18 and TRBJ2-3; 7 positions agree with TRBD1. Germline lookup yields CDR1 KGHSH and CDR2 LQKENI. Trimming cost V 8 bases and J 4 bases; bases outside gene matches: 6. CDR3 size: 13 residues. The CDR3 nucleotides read TGTGCCAGCGAAGACAGGGTTGCAGATACGCAGTATTTT. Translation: CASEDRVADTQYF.

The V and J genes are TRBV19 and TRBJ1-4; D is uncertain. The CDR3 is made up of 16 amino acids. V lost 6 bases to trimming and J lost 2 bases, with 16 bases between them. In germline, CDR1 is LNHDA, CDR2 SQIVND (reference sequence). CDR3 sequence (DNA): TGTGCCAGTAGGGGGAGGTGGCTGGCGACTAATGAAAAACTGTTTTTT. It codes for CASRGRWLATNEKLFF.

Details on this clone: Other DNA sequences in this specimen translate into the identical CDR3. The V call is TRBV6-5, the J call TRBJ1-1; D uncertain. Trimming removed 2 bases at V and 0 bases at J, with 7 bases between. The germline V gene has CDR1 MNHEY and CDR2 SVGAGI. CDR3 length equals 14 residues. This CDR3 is CASSYRTVNTEAFF. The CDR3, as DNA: TGTGCCAGCAGTTACCGAACAGTGAACACTGAAGCTTTCTTT.

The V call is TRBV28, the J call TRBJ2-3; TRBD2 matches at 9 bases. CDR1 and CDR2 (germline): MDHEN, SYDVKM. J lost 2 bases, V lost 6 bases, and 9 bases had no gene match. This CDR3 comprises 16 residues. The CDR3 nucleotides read TGTGCCAGCAGCCTCGGGCTAGCGGGATACACAGATACGCAGTATTTT. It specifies CASSLGLAGYTDTQYF. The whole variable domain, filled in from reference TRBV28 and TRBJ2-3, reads DVKVTQSSRYLVKRTGEKVFLECVQDMDHENMFWYRQDPGLGLRLIYFSYDVKMKEKGDIPEGYSVSREKKERFSLILESASTNQTSMYLCASSLGLAGYTDTQYFGPGTRLTVL.

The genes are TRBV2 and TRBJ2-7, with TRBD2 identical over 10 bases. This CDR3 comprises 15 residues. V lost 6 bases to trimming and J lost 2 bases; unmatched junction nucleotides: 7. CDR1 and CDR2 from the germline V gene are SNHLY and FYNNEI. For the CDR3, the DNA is TGTGCCAGCAGAGCTCTAGCGGGGGCCACCTACGAGCAGTACTTC. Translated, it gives CASRALAGATYEQYF.

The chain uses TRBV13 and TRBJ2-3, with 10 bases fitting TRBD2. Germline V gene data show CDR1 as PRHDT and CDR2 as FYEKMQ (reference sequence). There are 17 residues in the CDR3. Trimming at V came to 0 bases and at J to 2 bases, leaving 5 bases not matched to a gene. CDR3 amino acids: CASSLGPLAGPTDTQYF. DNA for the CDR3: TGTGCCAGCAGCTTAGGCCCACTAGCGGGGCCCACAGATACGCAGTATTTT.

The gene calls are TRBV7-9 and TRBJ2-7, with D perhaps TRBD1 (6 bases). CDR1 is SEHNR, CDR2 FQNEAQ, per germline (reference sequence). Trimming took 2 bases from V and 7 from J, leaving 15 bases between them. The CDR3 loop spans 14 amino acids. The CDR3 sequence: CASSLSQGREEQYF. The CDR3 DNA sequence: TGTGCCAGCAGCTTATCCCAGGGGCGAGAAGAGCAGTACTTC.

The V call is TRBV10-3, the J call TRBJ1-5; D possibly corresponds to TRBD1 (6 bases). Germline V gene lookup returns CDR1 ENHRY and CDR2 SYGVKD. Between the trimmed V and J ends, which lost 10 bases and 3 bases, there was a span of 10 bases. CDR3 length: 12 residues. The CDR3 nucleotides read TGTGCCACCCGGGACAACAATCAGCCCCAGCATTTT. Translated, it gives CATRDNNQPQHF.

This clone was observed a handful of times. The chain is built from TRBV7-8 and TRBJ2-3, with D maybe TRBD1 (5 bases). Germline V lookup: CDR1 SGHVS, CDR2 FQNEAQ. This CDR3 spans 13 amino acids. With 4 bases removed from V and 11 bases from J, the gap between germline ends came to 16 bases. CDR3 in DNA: TGTGCCAGCAGCTCAGGGATGACAGCTAGGCAGTATTTT. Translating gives CASSSGMTARQYF.

The CDR3 spells CAISPTGGNTEAFF. The CDR3 nucleotides read TGTGCCATCAGTCCTACAGGGGGGAACACTGAAGCTTTCTTT. J is TRBJ1-1 and V is TRBV10-3, with 8 bases that match TRBD1. The CDR3 consists of 14 residues. After removal of 5 bases from V and 1 base from J, the junction contained 3 bases not matched to a gene. CDR1 is ENHRY, CDR2 SYGVKD, per germline.